This T cell receptor beta chain is drawn from a study of response to subunit inactivated influenza vaccine. The CDR3 sequence is 14 residues long. V dropped 1 base and J dropped 4 bases, with 10 bases sitting between them. Germline V gene data show CDR1 as SGHTA and CDR2 as FQGTGA. TCRdb reprocessed the RT-PCR reads via MiXCR and lists one record per CDR3 protein. The table shows more than 700,000 distinct CDR3 sequences, with 21% occurring only once. Study results and caveats: There was a suggestion from the authors that each seasonal influenza vaccination recruits few new T cells.

The table lists this clonotype with a few counts. Its cognate antigen is unknown. The receptor's source is a man between 45 and 60 years old who received an inactivated influenza vaccine. The chain joins TRBV7-3 to TRBJ1-1, with unresolved D. The sequences come from PBMCs from blood, collected roughly 5 days after vaccination. CDR3 bases: TGTGCCAGCAGCTTAAGTGGCAGTAGCACTGAAGCTTTCTTT. Encoded protein: CASSLSGSSTEAFF.